This T cell receptor beta chain was retrieved from a study of cytomegalovirus exposure and HLA in healthy donors. As for this clone: The antigen is unknown.

The study's findings and limits: Investigators reported 150 to 200 TCR beta chains as tied to cytomegalovirus. Reports indicated that the classifier achieved high specificity and sensitivity in diagnosing cytomegalovirus status.

Clones were read by immunoSEQ multiplex PCR, and TCRdb kept only the in-frame ones, dropping some. The sample holds 150,000 to 200,000 clones; about 81% are singletons and the top ten take around 1.2%. With 2 bases clipped from V and 6 bases from J, the junction kept 14 bases outside the gene matches. Germline V CDR1 and CDR2: MGHRA, YSYEKL. This CDR3 spans 18 amino acids. This rearrangement joins TRBV4-1 to TRBJ2-1, with 9 positions matching TRBD2. The sequenced material came from PBMCs. This clonotype was obtained from a woman in her 30s in good health and CMV-seronegative. The CDR3 here is CASSQRPRVRGGANEQFF. For the CDR3, the DNA is TGCGCCAGCAGCCAACGGCCCCGGGTGCGCGGGGGGGCCAATGAGCAGTTCTTC.